This record covers a single TCR beta chain. The participants were between roughly 18 and 100 years old and came from roughly 25 US areas. Donors were grouped by their self-reported clinical history. Profiled with immunoSEQ multiplex PCR; TCRdb holds only in-frame clones, not every one. The table has 250,000 or so clones, roughly 91% seen once. This record comes from a study of blood T cell repertoires in COVID-19. Study context: Samples came from the United States, Italy and Spain, spanning acute and convalescent COVID-19.

There are 17 residues in the CDR3. The V segment lost 0 bases and the J segment 4 bases; nucleotides outside the gene matches: 10. Per the germline V gene, CDR1 is LGHDT and CDR2 is YNNKEL (reference sequence). V gene TRBV3-1 (or the pseudogene TRBV3-2) combines with J gene TRBJ2-7, with 9 bases matching TRBD1. The sequencing input was PBMCs or T cells enriched from blood (not recorded which). The source is a man aged 35 to 55 who had recovered from COVID-19. CDR3 sequence reads: CASSQDRSGTGMYEQYF. The CDR3 DNA reads TGTGCCAGCAGCCAAGACCGGTCCGGGACAGGGATGTACGAGCAGTACTTC.